This is a list of T cell receptor beta chains from one sample in a study of somatic mutations in cytotoxic T cells in rheumatoid arthritis. Clones were sequenced by immunoSEQ multiplex PCR, and TCRdb holds only the in-frame ones, with some missing. The data hold around 14,000 clones, with approximately 90% observed a single time. Source material: CD4+ T cells sorted from blood. The receptors here all came from a man aged 65 to 79 with rheumatoid arthritis. Both conserved end residues are part of each CDR3. Fields, in order: D gene, J gene, V gene, clone size, CDR3 protein, CDR3 DNA. A D gene is named only where the DNA matches it firmly. Not all rows give a size; the values are once, few, many and, for expanded clones, a class.

-	TRBJ2-6	TRBV6-5	-	CASRVQGTGANVLTF	TGTGCCAGCAGGGTTCAGGGAACTGGGGCCAACGTCCTGACTTTC
TRBD2	TRBJ2-1	TRBV5-1	-	CASSPAGETYNEQFF	TGCGCCAGCAGCCCAGCGGGAGAGACCTACAATGAGCAGTTCTTC
-	TRBJ1-1	TRBV14	-	CASSHRANTEAFF	TGTGCCAGCAGCCACAGGGCGAACACTGAAGCTTTCTTT
TRBD2	TRBJ2-7	TRBV19	-	CASSPVAGAYEQYF	TGTGCCAGTAGTCCCGTGGCGGGAGCCTACGAGCAGTACTTC
-	TRBJ1-6	TRBV7-9	-	CASSSLSGSNNSPLHF	TGTGCCAGCAGCAGCCTTTCTGGGAGCAATAATTCACCCCTCCACTTT
-	TRBJ2-5	TRBV7-3	-	CASSLLQGETQYF	TGTGCCAGCAGCTTATTACAGGGAGAGACCCAGTACTTC
TRBD1	TRBJ2-3	TRBV7-9	-	CASRPQGADTQYF	TGTGCCAGCAGGCCCCAGGGGGCAGATACGCAGTATTTT
TRBD1	TRBJ1-1	TRBV19	-	CASSPWDRAMGAFF	TGTGCCAGTAGTCCTTGGGACAGAGCTATGGGAGCTTTCTTT
TRBD1	TRBJ1-4	TRBV7-9	-	CASSLPGTANEKLFF	TGTGCCAGCAGCTTACCCGGGACAGCTAATGAAAAACTGTTTTTT
-	TRBJ2-6	TRBV15	-	CATSRATGANVLTF	TGTGCCACCAGCAGAGCTACTGGGGCCAACGTCCTGACTTTC
-	TRBJ1-5	TRBV23-1	-	CASSQSGGGESQPQHF	TGCGCCAGCAGTCAATCAGGCGGGGGCGAGTCTCAGCCCCAACATTTT
TRBD1	TRBJ1-1	TRBV9	-	CASSPPGTGGHTEAFF	TGTGCCAGCAGCCCCCCCGGGACAGGGGGGCACACTGAAGCTTTCTTT
TRBD1	TRBJ1-1	TRBV5-1	-	CASSRTGGHTEAFF	TGCGCCAGCAGCAGGACAGGGGGGCACACTGAAGCTTTCTTT
TRBD1	TRBJ1-1	TRBV5-1	-	CASSLAAGTGTFNTEAFF	TGCGCCAGCAGCTTGGCTGCAGGGACAGGGACTTTCAACACTGAAGCTTTCTTT
-	TRBJ2-1	TRBV28	-	CASSSTTHDSSYNEQFF	TGTGCCAGCAGTTCCACTACTCACGATAGCTCCTACAATGAGCAGTTCTTC
TRBD1	TRBJ1-5	TRBV5-6	-	CASSLGGTGDNQPQHF	TGTGCCAGCAGCTTGGGGGGGACAGGGGACAATCAGCCCCAGCATTTT
-	TRBJ2-1	TRBV5-5	-	CASSPTGDSYNEQFF	TGTGCCAGCAGCCCGACGGGGGACTCCTACAATGAGCAGTTCTTC
-	TRBJ2-7	TRBV29-1	-	CSVVRDSSYYEQYF	TGCAGCGTTGTGCGGGACAGCTCATACTACGAGCAGTACTTC
TRBD1	TRBJ2-1	TRBV28	-	CASSLPQDRAVGFF	TGTGCCAGCAGTTTACCACAGGACAGGGCCGTTGGGTTCTTC
-	TRBJ2-3	TRBV18	-	CASSPSGDSTDTQYF	TGTGCCAGCTCACCTTCAGGGGATAGCACAGATACGCAGTATTTT
TRBD2	TRBJ2-1	TRBV9	-	CASSVAALAGNEQFF	TGTGCCAGCAGCGTAGCTGCCCTAGCGGGCAATGAGCAGTTCTTC
TRBD1	TRBJ2-6	TRBV29-1	-	CSVLDPGTGESGANVLTF	TGCAGCGTGTTGGACCCCGGGACAGGGGAGTCTGGGGCCAACGTCCTGACTTTC
-	TRBJ2-3	TRBV10-1	-	CASRERSPDTQYF	TGCGCCAGCCGGGAGAGAAGTCCAGATACGCAGTATTTT
TRBD1	TRBJ2-1	TRBV29-1	-	CSLNRDRENEQFF	TGCAGCTTGAACCGGGACAGGGAAAATGAGCAGTTCTTC
-	TRBJ2-3	TRBV27	-	CASSKGNTQYF	TGTGCCAGCAGTAAGGGGAATACGCAGTATTTT
-	TRBJ2-6	TRBV21-1	-	CASRGQGAVRGANVLTF	TGTGCCAGCAGGGGACAGGGGGCAGTGCGTGGGGCCAACGTCCTGACTTTC
-	TRBJ2-1	TRBV5-1	once	CASTTDSSSYNEQFF	TGCGCCAGCACCACCGACTCAAGCTCCTACAATGAGCAGTTCTTC
TRBD2	TRBJ2-1	TRBV2	-	CASNERELYNEQFF	TGTGCCAGCAATGAGCGGGAGCTTTACAATGAGCAGTTCTTC
TRBD2	TRBJ2-1	TRBV7-9	-	CASSPVSGIEQFF	TGTGCCAGCAGCCCTGTTAGCGGGATTGAGCAGTTCTTC
-	TRBJ2-3	TRBV6-1	few	CASSGSRGGADTQYF	TGTGCCAGCAGTGGCAGTAGAGGTGGCGCAGATACGCAGTATTTT
TRBD2	TRBJ2-4	TRBV4-1	-	CASSQGASGFVLAKNIQYF	TGCGCCAGCAGCCAAGGTGCTAGCGGGTTCGTTTTAGCCAAAAACATTCAGTACTTC
-	TRBJ1-5	TRBV6-1	-	CASTLGQAQHF	TGTGCCAGCACTCTTGGCCAGGCCCAGCATTTT